The next 22 T cell receptor beta chains were all read from a single sample in a study of T cell clonality in common variable immunodeficiency. Produced via immunoSEQ multiplex PCR; TCRdb's table is partial and in-frame only. Found here are tens of thousands of clones, no singletons; the ten largest cover 5.4%. Sequenced sample: peripheral blood mononuclear cells. These receptors were collected from a person aged 18 to 75 in good health.

A remark on this clone: Read sequence stops 3 residues before the CDR3 end, and the germline J gene provides the missing end. The rearrangement links TRBV18 to TRBJ2-1; a possible D gene is TRBD2 (5 bases). Germline lookup yields CDR1 KGHSH and CDR2 LQKENI. V gave up 5 bases and J gave up 8 bases, with 13 bases separating them. The CDR3 has 13 amino acids. The CDR3 bases that were read are TGTGCCAGCTCAGGGGAAGCGCGGGATGAG. Translation gives CASSGEARDE. The complete CDR3 sequence is CASSGEARDEQFF.

The sample holds a few counts of this clone. Read sequence stops 3 residues before the CDR3 end, and the germline J gene provides the missing end. The chain recombines TRBV2 with TRBJ1-1; 8 positions agree with TRBD1. Germline CDR1 is SNHLY and CDR2 is FYNNEI. The CDR3 has 11 residues. Unmatched junction bases numbered 2, after V lost 7 bases and J lost 7 bases. The CDR3 sequence: CASTGGIEAFF. CDR3 DNA (partial): TGTGCCAGCACAGGGGGCATTGAA.

This clone was recorded at least ten times. Read data end 3 residues before the CDR3 end; the end is taken from the germline J gene. The chain couples TRBV12-5 to TRBJ1-1; D is unresolved. From germline, CDR1 is LGHNT and CDR2 FRNRAP. V was shortened by 6 bases and J by 7 bases, with 15 bases between the two germline ends. The CDR3 contains 13 residues. CDR3 DNA, as far as it was read: TGTGCTAGTGGGTCTCAGGACGGGGATGAA. As protein: CASGSQDGDE. The entire CDR3 reads CASGSQDGDEAFF.

The sample holds many counts of this clone. The missing CDR3 end, 3 residues past where the read stops, is filled in from the germline J gene. The chain is built from TRBV18 and TRBJ2-7, with 8 bases aligning to TRBD2. The CDR3 is 18 amino acids. The germline gives CDR1 KGHSH, CDR2 LQKENI. V was clipped by 2 bases and J by 1 base; unmatched bases: 13. Incomplete CDR3 DNA: TGTGCCAGCTCACCAGAGTCGGCTAGCGGGCTTATTTCCTACGAG. Protein product: CASSPESASGLISYE. The whole CDR3 is CASSPESASGLISYEQYF.

This clone was counted at least ten times. The DNA ends 3 residues before the CDR3 does, and the rest of the CDR3 is filled in from the germline J gene. The V gene is TRBV5-6, the J gene TRBJ1-6; no clear D. V lost 4 bases, J lost 0 bases, and 8 bases lay in between. This CDR3 comprises 15 residues. CDR1 is SGHDT, CDR2 YYEEEE, per germline. CDR3 amino acids: CASSQGLSYNSPLHF. The covered CDR3 bases are TGTGCCAGCAGCCAAGGTCTCTCCTATAATTCACCC.

Many counts were recorded for this clone. The DNA ends 3 residues before the CDR3 does, and the rest of the CDR3 is filled in from the germline J gene. This chain joins TRBV9 and TRBJ2-7, with a weak D call TRBD2 (5 bases). The length of the CDR3 is 15 residues. Germline values: CDR1 SGDLS, CDR2 YYNGEE. V was pared by 1 base and J by 2 bases, with 13 bases between. Incomplete CDR3 DNA: TGTGCCAGCAGCGTATCGTTAAGCGGACCCTACGAG. It translates to CASSVSLSGPYE. In full, the CDR3 reads CASSVSLSGPYEQYF.

The table lists this clone with many counts. The read gets to within 3 residues of the CDR3 end, and the germline J gene fills in the rest. The gene calls are TRBV7-8 and TRBJ2-3; TRBD2 matches 7 bases. The CDR3 totals 15 residues. Looked up from germline, CDR1 is SGHVS and CDR2 is FQNEAQ. V lost 5 bases to trimming and J lost 2 bases; unmatched junction nucleotides: 7. The CDR3 DNA, read in part, is TGTGCCAGCAGCCACCTAGCGGAGGCCACAGATACG. Residues: CASSHLAEATDT. In full, the CDR3 is CASSHLAEATDTQYF.

This clone was seen many times. The read is 3 residues too short to cover the CDR3 end, so that end is filled in from the germline J gene. The J gene is TRBJ2-7, the V gene TRBV4-1; D is unclear. V lost 0 bases to trimming and J lost 5 bases, with 11 bases between them. The length of the CDR3 is 14 residues. Per germline, CDR1 MGHRA and CDR2 YSYEKL. The CDR3 DNA, read in part, is TGCGCCAGCAGCCAAGAGGCACTATTCAACGAG. Its protein product is CASSQEALFNE. The whole CDR3 is CASSQEALFNEQYF.

This clone was seen at least ten times. Coverage ceases 3 residues before the CDR3 finishes, and the germline J gene fills in the end. The chain has TRBV10-3 and TRBJ1-1; D not resolved. This CDR3 region has 13 residues. The V gene's germline CDR1 is ENHRY and CDR2 SYGVKD. This CDR3 is CAISESPGREAFF. CDR3 DNA (partial): TGTGCCATCAGTGAGTCTCCAGGAAGGGAA.

This clone has at least ten counts. The read ends 3 residues shy of where the CDR3 ends; the end is completed using the germline J gene. The chain combines TRBV6-2 or TRBV6-3 with TRBJ2-2; the D is unclear. Germline loops: CDR1 MNHEY, CDR2 SVGEGT. V was cut by 5 bases and J by 7 bases, with 20 bases left in between. CDR3 length: 16 amino acids. The CDR3 DNA, read in part, is TGTGCCAGCAGTACCGCTAGGTCCGCGACTGGCGGGGAG. Its translation is CASSTARSATGGE. The full CDR3 protein reads CASSTARSATGGELFF.

This clone was seen at least ten times. The CDR3 end falls 3 residues outside the read, so it is completed with the germline J gene. The V gene is TRBV29-1, the J gene TRBJ1-1; 9 bases agree with TRBD1. The V segment lost 7 bases and the J segment 6 bases; nucleotides outside the gene matches: 9. Germline CDR1 SQVTM, CDR2 ANQGSEA. CDR3 length: 13 residues. The DNA read from the CDR3 is TGCAGCGGAGGGACAGGGAGGTTCCCTGAA. It is translated as CSGGTGRFPE. The entire CDR3 sequence reads CSGGTGRFPEAFF.

A word on this clone: The read ends 3 residues early relative to the CDR3; the germline J gene fills the gap. This chain connects TRBV7-9 to TRBJ2-1; TRBD1 matches at 8 bases. The V segment lost 6 bases and the J segment 4 bases; nucleotides outside the gene matches: 2. The germline CDR1 and CDR2 sequences are SEHNR and FQNEAQ (reference sequence). This CDR3 region has 13 residues. The covered CDR3 bases are TGTGCCAGCAGGGGACAGGAATACAATGAG. Residues: CASRGQEYNE. The CDR3 in its entirety is CASRGQEYNEQFF.

This clone was seen repeatedly, ten times or more. Read coverage stops 3 residues before the CDR3 terminus; the germline J gene supplies the remainder. V and J are TRBV6-2 or TRBV6-3 and TRBJ2-3, with TRBD2 matching over 10 bases. V trimming: 6 bases; J trimming: 6 bases; junction bases outside the gene matches: 9. There are 15 residues in the CDR3. Germline CDR1 is MNHEY and CDR2 is SVGEGT. CDR3 residues: CASRKAGGSPDTQYF. The sequenced part of the CDR3 DNA is TGTGCCAGCAGAAAAGCGGGAGGGAGTCCCGATACG.

This clone was counted ten times or more. The read falls 3 residues short of the CDR3 end, and the missing part is taken from the germline J gene. This chain uses TRBV7-2 with TRBJ1-1; D remains ambiguous. CDR1 and CDR2 from the germline V gene are SGHTA and FQGNSA. This CDR3 has 12 amino acids. The chain's CDR3 is CASSLDLSHAFF. The sequenced part of the CDR3 DNA is TGTGCCAGCAGCTTAGATCTTAGTCAT.

This clone occurred many times. The read gets to within 3 residues of the CDR3 end, and the germline J gene fills in the rest. The chain carries TRBV20-1 and TRBJ2-7; possible D gene TRBD2, 6 bases. The CDR3 is 12 residues long. Trimming cost V 6 bases and J 2 bases, with 11 bases left between them. The germline V gene encodes CDR1 DFQATT and CDR2 SNEGSKA (reference sequence). This CDR3 is CSAGGEAYEQYF. Partial CDR3 DNA: TGCAGTGCCGGCGGGGAGGCCTACGAG.

Notes on this clone: The DNA ends 3 residues before the CDR3 does, and the rest of the CDR3 is filled in from the germline J gene. This chain connects TRBV7-9 to TRBJ1-3, with a weak D call TRBD1 (6 bases). The germline CDR1 and CDR2 sequences are SEHNR and FQNEAQ (reference sequence). The CDR3 has 14 amino acids. Trimming left V 5 bases short and J 4 bases short, with 12 bases between. The part of the CDR3 DNA that was read is TGTGCCAGCAGCGTACAGGGTGGCGGAAACACC. Its translation is CASSVQGGGNT. In full, the CDR3 is CASSVQGGGNTIYF.

This clone was seen at least ten times. The read is 3 residues too short to cover the CDR3 end, so that end is filled in from the germline J gene. The V gene is TRBV19, the J gene TRBJ2-1; 7 bases fit TRBD2. Germline V CDR1 and CDR2: LNHDA, SQIVND (reference sequence). This CDR3 is built from 15 residues. J lost 0 bases, V lost 6 bases, and 5 bases had no gene match. CDR3 DNA, as far as it was read: TGTGCCAGTAGCGTAAGCGGGACCTCCTACAATGAG. Translation gives CASSVSGTSYNE. The whole CDR3 region reads CASSVSGTSYNEQFF.

This clone was detected ten times or more. The CDR3 end lies 3 residues beyond the end of the read and is filled in from the germline J gene. The gene calls are TRBV19 and TRBJ1-1, with unresolved D. The V end was cut by 4 bases, the J end by 1 base, with 7 bases between. The CDR3 loop spans 13 amino acids. Per germline, CDR1 LNHDA and CDR2 SQIVND (reference sequence). The CDR3 is CASSKAGNTEAFF. Partial CDR3 DNA: TGTGCCAGTAGTAAGGCAGGGAACACTGAA. The full variable domain, its missing parts supplied by reference TRBV19 and TRBJ1-1, is DGGITQSPKYLFRKEGQNVTLSCEQNLNHDAMYWYRQDPGQGLRLIYYSQIVNDFQKGDIAEGYSVSREKKESFPLTVTSAQKNPTAFYLCASSKAGNTEAFFGQGTRLTVV.

This clone has ten or more counts. The read stops 3 residues short of the end of the CDR3; the missing end is completed from the germline J gene. The chain links TRBV18 to TRBJ2-7, with D perhaps matching TRBD1 (6 bases). The CDR3 contains 16 residues. The ends were cut back, 3 bases at V and 5 bases at J, with 20 bases in the middle. Per germline, CDR1 KGHSH and CDR2 LQKENI. The part of the CDR3 DNA that was read is TGTGCCAGCTCACCCTCCATGGAAGGGGGTAATAACGAG. This translates into CASSPSMEGGNNE. The entire CDR3 sequence reads CASSPSMEGGNNEQYF.

This clone was seen ten or more times. The CDR3 end lies 3 residues beyond the end of the read and is filled in from the germline J gene. This chain links TRBV10-1 with TRBJ2-1; D is unclear. Germline CDR1 WNHNN, CDR2 SYGVQD (reference sequence). With 2 bases removed from V and 4 bases from J, the gap between germline ends came to 9 bases. This CDR3 is 14 amino acids long. Incomplete CDR3 DNA: TGCGCCAGCAGTGAGGATAACTTTTACAATGAG. It specifies CASSEDNFYNE. The full CDR3 protein is CASSEDNFYNEQFF.

This clone was counted ten times or more. The read halts 3 residues ahead of the CDR3 end, with the missing end drawn from the germline J gene. The chain employs TRBV19 and TRBJ2-2; TRBD2 is a possible D gene (6 bases). V was trimmed by 7 bases and J by 5 bases, leaving 11 bases between them. CDR1 and CDR2 from the germline V gene are LNHDA and SQIVND (reference sequence). CDR3 length: 13 amino acids. The part of the CDR3 DNA that was read is TGTGCCAGTAATTTGGGGGGTACCGGGGAG. This sequence encodes CASNLGGTGE. In full, the CDR3 is CASNLGGTGELFF.

The table lists this clone with many counts. The read comes to an end 3 residues before the CDR3 does, leaving the germline J gene to fill in the end. The chain joins TRBV6-4 to TRBJ2-2; D remains unclear. V gave up 2 bases and J gave up 6 bases, with 13 bases separating them. Germline V gene lookup returns CDR1 MRHNA and CDR2 SNTAGT. There are 15 residues in the CDR3. CDR3 sequence: CASSDTTVSPGELFF. CDR3 bases read: TGTGCCAGCAGTGACACAACAGTTTCACCCGGGGAG.